The 24 T cell receptor beta chains presented below share a single source sample, sequenced in a study of shared clonotypes between healthy human individuals (dated by TCRdb to 2018 to 2021). Library generation was performed with the immunoSEQ multiplex PCR assay. The source is immuneACCESS, and TCRdb retained only in-frame sequences with V and J called. Part of the clones is not carried over; for the studies checked, unresolved V genes explain less than half of this, and the remainder is unexplained. In all, the sample holds about 1.4 million clones, and more than 95% of those were seen once. Approximately 1.1% of the sample comes from the top ten. The sequencing sample was made of naive CD4+ T cells sorted from blood. The cell subset or site label on this specimen signifies: CD45RA+ positively selected. Receptors originate from a young man in good health.

The chain is built from TRBV9 and TRBJ2-1, with 10 bases fitting TRBD2. The germline gives CDR1 SGDLS, CDR2 YYNGEE. V trimming: 1 base; J trimming: 7 bases; junction bases outside the gene matches: 5. The CDR3 is made up of 15 amino acids. CDR3 coding DNA: TGTGCCAGCAGCGTACTAGCGGGAGTTTGGAATGAGCAGTTCTTC. As protein: CASSVLAGVWNEQFF.

The chain joins TRBV4-3 to TRBJ1-1; TRBD1 is a possible D gene (5 bases). Germline V gene lookup returns CDR1 LGHNA and CDR2 YSLEER. The CDR3 loop spans 18 amino acids. V lost 0 bases, J lost 2 bases, and 19 bases lay in between. The CDR3 loop is CASSQDPLGGADNTEAFF. The CDR3 nucleotides are TGCGCCAGCAGCCAAGATCCCCTTGGCGGGGCAGACAACACTGAAGCTTTCTTT.

The chain joins TRBV10-3 to TRBJ1-1; D not certain. Germline V lookup: CDR1 ENHRY, CDR2 SYGVKD. V shed 2 bases and J shed 4 bases, with 11 bases lying between them. The CDR3 covers 14 residues. The CDR3 loop reads CAISEPSRGTEAFF. The CDR3 bases are TGTGCCATCAGTGAGCCGTCCCGAGGCACTGAAGCTTTCTTT.

The chain joins TRBV5-1 to TRBJ1-1; a weak D match, TRBD1 (6 bases). CDR3 length equals 13 residues. Trimming removed 3 bases from V and 2 bases from J, with 8 bases in between. Germline CDR1 reads SGHRS; CDR2 reads YFSETQ. Here the CDR3 reads CASSWDINTEAFF. CDR3 sequence (DNA): TGCGCCAGCAGCTGGGACATAAACACTGAAGCTTTCTTT.

The V call is TRBV6-5, the J call TRBJ2-7, with D unclear. Germline V CDR1 and CDR2: MNHEY, SVGAGI. The ends were cut back, 5 bases at V and 6 bases at J, with 11 bases in the middle. This CDR3 is 12 amino acids long. CDR3 protein: CASSPLVGEQYF. As DNA, the CDR3 is TGTGCCAGCAGTCCTTTAGTCGGCGAGCAGTACTTC.

This clone was recorded once. V and J are TRBV28 and TRBJ2-4; a weak D match, TRBD2 (6 bases). The V gene lost 2 bases and the J gene lost 2 bases, with 13 bases spanning the gap. The length of the CDR3 is 16 residues. The V gene's germline CDR1 is MDHEN and CDR2 SYDVKM. CDR3 in DNA: TGTGCCAGCAGTTTAGGTCGGGGGTCTCCCAAAAACATTCAGTACTTC. Translating it yields CASSLGRGSPKNIQYF.

Remarks on this clone: The same CDR3 also results from other DNA sequences found in this sample. This chain connects TRBV5-1 to TRBJ2-7, with 7 bases matching TRBD1. Per germline, CDR1 SGHRS and CDR2 YFSETQ. V gave up 0 bases and J gave up 2 bases; unmatched junction bases: 2. The CDR3 covers 14 residues. CDR3 DNA: TGCGCCAGCAGCTTGGCCGGGACAGCCTACGAGCAGTACTTC. Its protein product is CASSLAGTAYEQYF.

The chain uses TRBV12-1 and TRBJ2-7; the table's D call, TRBD2, has no DNA check behind it. TRBV12-1 is a pseudogene segment. The CDR3 has 16 amino acids. CDR3 sequence: CASSLETSGRSYEQYF. The DNA of the CDR3 is TGTGCCAGCAGCTTAGAGACTAGCGGGCGCTCCTACGAGCAGTACTTC.

This rearrangement joins TRBV19 to TRBJ2-6, with D uncertain. Germline V gene sequence: CDR1 LNHDA, CDR2 SQIVND (reference sequence). This CDR3 is 16 amino acids long. Trimming took 0 bases from V and 0 from J, leaving 6 bases between them. CDR3 in DNA: TGTGCCAGTAGTATAGACAGGCCCTCTGGGGCCAACGTCCTGACTTTC. It is translated as CASSIDRPSGANVLTF.

CDR3 loop: CASSLVGQLRHEQYF. In nucleotides, the CDR3 is TGTGCCAGCAGCTTGGTGGGCCAGTTGAGACACGAGCAGTACTTC. The chain combines TRBV5-6 with TRBJ2-7; D ambiguous. The V gene's germline CDR1 is SGHDT and CDR2 YYEEEE. Trimming stripped 0 bases from V and 5 bases from J, with 15 bases between. The CDR3 contains 15 residues.

The gene calls are TRBV29-1 and TRBJ1-4; D gene uncertain. Trimming stripped 7 bases from V and 8 bases from J, with 20 bases between. Germline lookup yields CDR1 SQVTM and CDR2 ANQGSEA. This CDR3 is built from 14 residues. The CDR3 coding sequence is TGCAGCGCCAGAGGAGTCGGGCCGCCGGAAAAACTGTTTTTT. Protein sequence: CSARGVGPPEKLFF.

V gene TRBV6-5 combines with J gene TRBJ1-1; tentatively, D is TRBD1 (6 bases). With 2 bases removed from V and 7 bases from J, the gap between germline ends came to 14 bases. The V gene's germline CDR1 is MNHEY and CDR2 SVGAGI. The length of the CDR3 is 14 residues. The CDR3 coding sequence is TGTGCCAGCAGTTACACAACAGGGAGCAATGAAGCTTTCTTT. Translation gives CASSYTTGSNEAFF.

The chain couples TRBV6-6 to TRBJ2-7; possibly TRBD1 or TRBD2 for D (6 bases each). V dropped 8 bases and J dropped 4 bases, with 18 bases sitting between them. The CDR3 has 14 amino acids. Germline CDR1 MNHNY, CDR2 SVGAGI (reference sequence). The CDR3 loop reads CASWGAGHGYEQYF. The DNA of the CDR3 is TGTGCCAGCTGGGGGGCAGGGCACGGTTACGAGCAGTACTTC.

The V and J genes are TRBV7-3 and TRBJ2-1; 8 nucleotides line up with TRBD2. The germline gives CDR1 SGHTA, CDR2 FQGTGA. CDR3 size: 15 residues. The V gene end was trimmed by 5 bases and the J gene end by 5 bases; junction bases not matched to a gene: 8. The CDR3 coding sequence is TGTGCCAGCAGCCCAAGCGGGAGAGAGGACAATGAGCAGTTCTTC. Encoded protein: CASSPSGREDNEQFF.

V and J are TRBV19 and TRBJ2-5; 7 bases fit TRBD1. This CDR3 region has 16 residues. V was clipped by 2 bases and J by 6 bases; unmatched bases: 12. Germline CDR1 and CDR2: LNHDA and SQIVND (reference sequence). CDR3 bases: TGTGCCAGTAGTATAACAGGGGTGCGACTGGAAAAGACCCAGTACTTC. Translating gives CASSITGVRLEKTQYF.

The chain has TRBV11-2 and TRBJ1-4; the D gene is possibly TRBD1 (5 bases). Germline CDR1 reads SGHAT; CDR2 reads FQNNGV. The V gene lost 3 bases and the J gene lost 10 bases, with 12 bases spanning the gap. The CDR3 length is 13 residues. DNA for the CDR3: TGTGCCAGCAGCTTCCCAGGGAAGAGAAAACTGTTTTTT. Translating it yields CASSFPGKRKLFF.

The J gene is TRBJ2-7, the V gene TRBV5-6; no clear D. The CDR3 sequence is 15 residues long. Germline loops: CDR1 SGHDT, CDR2 YYEEEE. The V gene lost 3 bases and the J gene lost 3 bases, with 16 bases spanning the gap. The CDR3: CASSSVGRPIYEQYF. CDR3 sequence (DNA): TGTGCCAGCAGCTCCGTCGGGCGGCCAATCTACGAGCAGTACTTC.

This clone came up once. The J gene is TRBJ1-1, the V gene TRBV6-5; 12 nucleotides align to TRBD1. Looked up from germline, CDR1 is MNHEY and CDR2 is SVGAGI. The CDR3 spans 13 residues. J lost 8 bases, V lost 5 bases, and 3 bases had no gene match. The CDR3 loop is CASSGDRGREAFF. The CDR3 DNA is TGTGCCAGCAGTGGGGACAGGGGGCGGGAAGCTTTCTTT.

The chain uses TRBV7-2 and TRBJ2-1, with 11 nucleotides matching TRBD2. The V segment lost 6 bases and the J segment 2 bases; nucleotides outside the gene matches: 6. Germline V gene data show CDR1 as SGHTA and CDR2 as FQGNSA. This CDR3 has 16 residues. The CDR3 sequence is CASSQQGLAAYNEQFF. The CDR3 DNA reads as TGTGCCAGCAGTCAACAGGGACTAGCGGCCTACAATGAGCAGTTCTTC.

The J gene is TRBJ2-5, the V gene TRBV18, with 8 bases fitting TRBD1. Germline V gives CDR1 KGHSH, CDR2 LQKENI. After removal of 1 base from V and 1 base from J, the junction contained 5 bases not matched to a gene. This CDR3 has 16 amino acids. CDR3 amino acids: CASSPLRQGFQETQYF. The CDR3 DNA sequence: TGTGCCAGCTCACCACTTCGACAGGGGTTCCAAGAGACCCAGTACTTC. The full variable domain, completed using reference TRBV18 and TRBJ2-5, is NAGVMQNPRHLVRRRGQEARLRCSPMKGHSHVYWYRQLPEEGLKFMVYLQKENIIDESGMPKERFSAEFPKEGPSILRIQQVVRGDSAAYFCASSPLRQGFQETQYFGPGTRLLVL.

V and J are TRBV27 and TRBJ2-1; D uncertain. In germline, CDR1 is MNHEY, CDR2 SMNVEV (reference sequence). V lost 1 base and J lost 8, with 9 bases in between. CDR3 length equals 13 residues. CDR3: CASSLLAGHEQFF. The CDR3 coding sequence is TGTGCCAGCAGTTTATTAGCCGGGCATGAGCAGTTCTTC.

This rearrangement joins TRBV10-3 to TRBJ2-3; a possible D gene is TRBD2 (6 bases). Trimming removed 11 bases from V and 0 bases from J, with 18 bases in between. CDR1 ENHRY and CDR2 SYGVKD come from the germline V gene. The CDR3 extends over 15 amino acids. The CDR3 bases are TGTGCCCACCAGGAGGGCAGGGAAAGCACAGATACGCAGTATTTT. Encoded protein: CAHQEGRESTDTQYF.

V usage is TRBV28 and J usage is TRBJ1-1; the D gene is possibly TRBD1 (6 bases). V lost 8 bases, J lost 12 bases, and 19 bases lay in between. The CDR3 has 12 residues. CDR1 is MDHEN, CDR2 SYDVKM, per germline. The CDR3 nucleotides are TGTGCCAGCTACTCCCCGGCGGGGGCGACTTTCTTT. Its translation: CASYSPAGATFF. The variable domain in full, completed from reference TRBV28 and TRBJ1-1, reads DVKVTQSSRYLVKRTGEKVFLECVQDMDHENMFWYRQDPGLGLRLIYFSYDVKMKEKGDIPEGYSVSREKKERFSLILESASTNQTSMYLCASYSPAGATFFGQGTRLTVV.

The chain has TRBV18 and TRBJ2-7; D is unclear. The CDR3 extends over 13 amino acids. The germline gives CDR1 KGHSH, CDR2 LQKENI. V shed 6 bases and J shed 5 bases, with 14 bases lying between them. DNA of the CDR3: TGTGCCAGCTCCCCAATATCGATTGACGAGCAGTACTTC. Translating it yields CASSPISIDEQYF. Using reference TRBV18 and TRBJ2-7 for the parts outside the CDR3, the full variable domain is NAGVMQNPRHLVRRRGQEARLRCSPMKGHSHVYWYRQLPEEGLKFMVYLQKENIIDESGMPKERFSAEFPKEGPSILRIQQVVRGDSAAYFCASSPISIDEQYFGPGTRLTVT.